This T cell receptor beta chain was profiled in a study of spatial heterogeneity in lung cancer. As for the study in general: Fewer alpha-chain than beta-chain sequences were consistently detected. Raw reads showed each unique TCR and UMI combination turning up more than ten times on average.

This clonotype was seen a handful of times. The antigen remains unidentified. Whole-study results and caveats: Tumor TCRs that were ubiquitous and expanded showed up in blood more at resection than follow-up.

Trimming pared 4 bases from V and 2 bases from J, leaving 7 bases between. This CDR3 comprises 13 residues. Time point of the sample: sample taken at primary tumor resection. The authors sequenced whole RNA from tumor, nontumor lung or frozen PBMC without sorting. Samples were donated by 72 untreated early-stage non-small cell lung cancer patients. TCRdb independently ran MiXCR on the 5' RACE reads; one entry per CDR3 protein. The table lists roughly 7,000 distinct CDR3 sequences, 15% to 20% of them singletons. V gene TRBV12-3 or TRBV12-4 combines with J gene TRBJ2-3; tentatively, D is TRBD1 (5 bases). The sequence came from a female donor with early-stage non-small cell lung cancer. Source: PBMCs, taken at surgery. The CDR3 here is CASSWGTTDTQYF. CDR3 coding DNA: TGTGCCAGCAGTTGGGGCACCACAGATACGCAGTATTTT.